This T cell receptor beta chain was sequenced in a study of blood T cell repertoires in COVID-19. CDR1 LGHNA and CDR2 YNFKEQ come from the germline V gene. The CDR3 sequence is 15 residues long. V gave up 0 bases and J gave up 4 bases, with 12 bases separating them. The repertoire was sequenced with immunoSEQ multiplex PCR; TCRdb's copy has only in-frame clones and lacks some. This sample carries under 15,000 clones, around 71% of them seen once, and the ten largest clones take approximately 6.1%. V is TRBV4-2 and J is TRBJ1-2, with TRBD1 as a possible D gene (5 bases). This receptor was identified in a man in his sixties with COVID-19, enrolled during active disease. The sample taken for sequencing was peripheral blood. CDR3: CASSQDLTAAYGYTF. In DNA form, the CDR3 reads TGTGCCAGCAGCCAAGATCTGACAGCCGCCTATGGCTACACCTTC.